This T cell receptor (beta chain) was recorded in a study of cytomegalovirus exposure and HLA in healthy donors. The study, taken as a whole, reports: The tendency of first-cohort TCR clusters to co-occur in the roughly 130 validation repertoires emerged from a later analysis. Despite most TCR sequences being rare, some public TCRs occurred in many donors. The study put some 150 TCR beta chains on its list as cytomegalovirus-associated.

The donors were members of the validation cohort comprising 120 subjects, separate from the roughly 680-subject first cohort. Per germline, CDR1 SGHTS and CDR2 YDEGEE. The V and J ends lost 4 bases and 1 base, in that order; junction bases with no gene match: 6. The length of the CDR3 is 15 residues. Remarks on this clone: Its antigen is currently unknown.

The method was immunoSEQ multiplex PCR; TCRdb's version includes in-frame clones alone and lacks a portion of them. The table records about 220,000 clones, around nine tenths of them present only once. The rearrangement links TRBV5-8 to TRBJ2-3; 7 bases map to TRBD2. The sequenced sample was PBMCs. This TCR derives from a man aged 18 to 29 in good health and CMV-seronegative. As DNA, the CDR3 is TGTGCCAGCAGCCAATCTAGCGGTCGCACAGATACGCAGTATTTT. This sequence encodes CASSQSSGRTDTQYF.